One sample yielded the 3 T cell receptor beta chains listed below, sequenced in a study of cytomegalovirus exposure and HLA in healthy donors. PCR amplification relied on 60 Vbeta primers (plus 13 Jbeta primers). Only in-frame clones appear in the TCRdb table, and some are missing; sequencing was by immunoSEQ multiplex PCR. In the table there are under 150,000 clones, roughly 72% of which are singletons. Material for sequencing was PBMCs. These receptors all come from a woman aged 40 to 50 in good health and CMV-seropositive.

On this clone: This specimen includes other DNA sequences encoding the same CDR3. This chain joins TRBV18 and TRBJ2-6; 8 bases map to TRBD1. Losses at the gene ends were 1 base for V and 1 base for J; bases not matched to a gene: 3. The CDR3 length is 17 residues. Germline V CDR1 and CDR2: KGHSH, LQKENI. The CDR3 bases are TGTGCCAGCTCACCACTAAGGACAGGGTCTGGGGCCAACGTCCTGACTTTC. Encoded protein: CASSPLRTGSGANVLTF.

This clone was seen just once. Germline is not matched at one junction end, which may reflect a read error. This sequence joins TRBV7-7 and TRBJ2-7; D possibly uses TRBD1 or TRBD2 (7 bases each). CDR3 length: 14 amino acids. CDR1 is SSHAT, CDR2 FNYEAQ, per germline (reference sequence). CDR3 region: CASSLGGGGNEQYF. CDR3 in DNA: TGTGCTAGCAGCTTAGGGGGCGGGGGCAACGAGCAGTACTTC.

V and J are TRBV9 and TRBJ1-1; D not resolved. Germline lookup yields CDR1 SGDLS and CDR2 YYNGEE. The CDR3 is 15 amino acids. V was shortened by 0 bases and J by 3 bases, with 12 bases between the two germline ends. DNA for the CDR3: TGTGCCAGCAGCGTAGTGGTGGACGGGGACACTGAAGCTTTCTTT. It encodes CASSVVVDGDTEAFF.